These 15 T cell receptor beta chains were sequenced from one sample in a study of siplizumab effects on memory and regulatory T cells. The assay was immunoSEQ multiplex PCR, and TCRdb's table has in-frame clones only and misses some. This table holds 70,000 to 90,000 clones, about nine tenths found once. What was sequenced was CD4+ T cells sorted from blood. Receptors were obtained from a human donor in good health.

The chain couples TRBV19 to TRBJ1-5, with D possibly TRBD1 on 5 matching bases. Deletions cut 7 bases from V and 6 bases from J, with 19 bases between. This CDR3 contains 15 residues. Germline V gives CDR1 LNHDA, CDR2 SQIVND (reference sequence). The CDR3 here is CASTPEGREFQPQHF. The CDR3 DNA follows: TGTGCCAGTACCCCAGAGGGCAGGGAGTTTCAGCCCCAGCATTTT.

The chain recombines TRBV5-4 with TRBJ2-7; 8 nucleotides line up with TRBD2. CDR3 length equals 15 residues. V dropped 3 bases and J dropped 3; count of bases not matched to a gene: 8. The germline V gene encodes CDR1 SGHNT and CDR2 YYREEE (reference sequence). CDR3 DNA: TGTGCCAGCAGCTATATAGCGGGACCCAACTACGAGCAGTACTTC. Protein: CASSYIAGPNYEQYF. Supplemented by reference TRBV5-4 and TRBJ2-7, the full variable domain reads ETGVTQSPTHLIKTRGQQVTLRCSSQSGHNTVSWYQQALGQGPQFIFQYYREEENGRGNFPPRFSGLQFPNYSSELNVNALELDDSALYLCASSYIAGPNYEQYFGPGTRLTVT.

V gene TRBV7-2 combines with J gene TRBJ1-4; TRBD1 matches 8 bases. V trimming: 4 bases; J trimming: 8 bases; junction bases outside the gene matches: 12. This CDR3 contains 16 residues. The germline V gene has CDR1 SGHTA and CDR2 FQGNSA. The CDR3: CASSSPGQGRNEKLFF. In nucleotides, the CDR3 is TGTGCCAGCAGCTCCCCAGGACAGGGTAGAAACGAAAAACTGTTTTTT.

V gene TRBV6-5 combines with J gene TRBJ2-7, with D perhaps matching TRBD2 (5 bases). The V end was cut by 6 bases, the J end by 6 bases, with 18 bases between. The CDR3 length is 14 residues. Per germline, CDR1 MNHEY and CDR2 SVGAGI. CDR3 amino acids: CASSPGKRESEQYF. Written as DNA, the CDR3 is TGTGCCAGCAGCCCCGGGAAGAGAGAGTCCGAGCAGTACTTC.

The rearrangement links TRBV7-9 to TRBJ2-5; possible D gene TRBD1, 6 bases. This CDR3 spans 12 amino acids. Germline V lookup: CDR1 SEHNR, CDR2 FQNEAQ (reference sequence). V was pared by 5 bases and J by 10 bases, with 14 bases between. CDR3 DNA: TGTGCCAGCAGCCCCGGAGACAGGAACCAGTACTTC. This codes for CASSPGDRNQYF.

CDR3 region: CASRPEVAGGTEQFF. Here the CDR3 DNA reads TGTGCCAGCAGACCCGAGGTAGCGGGAGGTACTGAGCAGTTCTTC. The chain joins TRBV2 to TRBJ2-1; 10 bases align to TRBD2. With 6 bases clipped from V and 9 bases from J, the junction kept 11 bases outside the gene matches. CDR1 and CDR2 (germline): SNHLY, FYNNEI. The CDR3 consists of 15 residues. Full variable domain (outside the CDR3, taken from reference TRBV2 and TRBJ2-1): EPEVTQTPSHQVTQMGQEVILRCVPISNHLYFYWYRQILGQKVEFLVSFYNNEISEKSEIFDDQFSVERPDGSNFTLKIRSTKLEDSAMYFCASRPEVAGGTEQFFGPGTRLTVL.

The J gene is TRBJ1-1, the V gene TRBV28; no clear D gene. Germline V gene sequence: CDR1 MDHEN, CDR2 SYDVKM. The CDR3 length is 11 residues. V was cut by 3 bases and J by 11 bases, with 10 bases left in between. The CDR3 nucleotides are TGTGCCAGCAGTTTGCTCAGTGAGGCTTTCTTT. Encoded protein: CASSLLSEAFF.

V and J are TRBV19 and TRBJ1-5, with TRBD1 as a possible D gene (6 bases). V dropped 0 bases and J dropped 4 bases, with 16 bases sitting between them. Germline V gives CDR1 LNHDA, CDR2 SQIVND (reference sequence). This CDR3 comprises 17 residues. The CDR3 region is CASSIDSRGQINQPQHF. The CDR3 DNA follows: TGTGCCAGTAGTATAGATAGCCGAGGACAGATAAATCAGCCCCAGCATTTT. Variable domain in full (rest from reference TRBV19 and TRBJ1-5): DGGITQSPKYLFRKEGQNVTLSCEQNLNHDAMYWYRQDPGQGLRLIYYSQIVNDFQKGDIAEGYSVSREKKESFPLTVTSAQKNPTAFYLCASSIDSRGQINQPQHFGDGTRLSIL.

V gene TRBV27 combines with J gene TRBJ2-5; either TRBD1 or TRBD2 may supply D (6 bases each). Trimming removed 6 bases at V and 1 base at J, with 12 bases between. Germline CDR1 and CDR2: MNHEY and SMNVEV (reference sequence). This CDR3 has 14 residues. CDR3 DNA sequence: TGTGCCAGCAGCCGCGGGACATCCCAAGAGACCCAGTACTTC. Translation gives CASSRGTSQETQYF.

The chain uses TRBV18 and TRBJ1-1, with 7 positions matching TRBD1. Trimming took 4 bases from V and 3 from J; bases not matched to a gene: 5. The CDR3 runs to 14 residues. Germline lookup yields CDR1 KGHSH and CDR2 LQKENI. CDR3 nucleotide sequence: TGTGCCAGCTCACTACGACAGGGTGACACTGAAGCTTTCTTT. Amino acid sequence: CASSLRQGDTEAFF.

The V and J genes are TRBV9 and TRBJ2-7; D call uncertain. Germline CDR1 reads SGDLS; CDR2 reads YYNGEE. V lost 0 bases and J 0 bases, leaving 10 bases between the germline ends. The CDR3 loop spans 15 amino acids. CDR3: CASSVEADHSYEQYF. The CDR3 region has the DNA TGTGCCAGCAGCGTAGAGGCTGATCACTCCTACGAGCAGTACTTC. The full variable domain, its missing parts supplied by reference TRBV9 and TRBJ2-7, is DSGVTQTPKHLITATGQRVTLRCSPRSGDLSVYWYQQSLDQGLQFLIQYYNGEERAKGNILERFSAQQFPDLHSELNLSSLELGDSALYFCASSVEADHSYEQYFGPGTRLTVT.

The gene calls are TRBV10-3 and TRBJ1-4, with 10 bases that match TRBD1. This CDR3 has 19 residues. After removal of 3 bases from V and 7 bases from J, the junction contained 17 bases not matched to a gene. Germline values: CDR1 ENHRY, CDR2 SYGVKD. CDR3 in amino acids: CAISDVSVFGTGDAEKLFF. In nucleotides, the CDR3 is TGTGCCATCAGTGATGTTTCGGTATTCGGGACAGGGGATGCTGAAAAACTGTTTTTT.

The chain employs TRBV10-3 and TRBJ2-7, with 8 bases lining up with TRBD1. The CDR3 sequence is 12 residues long. V gave up 4 bases and J gave up 6 bases; unmatched junction bases: 2. From germline, CDR1 is ENHRY and CDR2 SYGVKD. CDR3: CAISGTGTEQYF. CDR3 nucleotide sequence: TGTGCCATCAGTGGGACAGGGACCGAGCAGTACTTC.

The chain recombines TRBV19 with TRBJ2-7; 9 bases align to TRBD1. The CDR3 sequence is 15 residues long. CDR1 is LNHDA and CDR2 is SQIVND in the germline V gene (reference sequence). Unmatched junction bases numbered 10, after V lost 6 bases and J lost 4 bases. The DNA for the CDR3 is TGTGCCAGTAGCCATACGGGACAGGGCTTATACGAGCAGTACTTC. Translating it yields CASSHTGQGLYEQYF.

This chain uses TRBV6-5 with TRBJ2-3; D may be TRBD2 (6 bases). V was clipped by 0 bases and J by 5 bases, with 9 bases between them. The CDR3 covers 14 residues. Germline CDR1 is MNHEY and CDR2 is SVGAGI. The CDR3 DNA sequence: TGTGCCAGCAGTTACTCTGACGGGAGAGATACGCAGTATTTT. Encoded protein: CASSYSDGRDTQYF.